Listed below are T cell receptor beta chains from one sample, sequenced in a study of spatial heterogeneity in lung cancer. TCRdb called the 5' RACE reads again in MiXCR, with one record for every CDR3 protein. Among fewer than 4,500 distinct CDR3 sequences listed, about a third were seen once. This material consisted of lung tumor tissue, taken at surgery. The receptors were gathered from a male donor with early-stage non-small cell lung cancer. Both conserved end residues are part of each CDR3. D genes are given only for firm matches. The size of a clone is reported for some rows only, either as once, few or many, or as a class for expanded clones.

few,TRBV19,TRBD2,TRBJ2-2,TGTGCCAGCCTCCCCGAGTCCCTTGGACTAGCGGGGAACACCGGGGAGCTGTTTTTT,CASLPESLGLAGNTGELFF
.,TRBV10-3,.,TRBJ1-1,TGTGCCACCAGAGGGTTGGGCACTGAAGCTTTCTTT,CATRGLGTEAFF
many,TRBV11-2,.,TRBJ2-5,TGTGCCAGCAGCTTAGAGGGGGTCCTGCTGGAGACCCAGTACTTC,CASSLEGVLLETQYF
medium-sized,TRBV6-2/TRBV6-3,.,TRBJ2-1,TGTGCCAGCAGTTACTTCCAGGAAGGGGAGCAGTTCTTC,CASSYFQEGEQFF